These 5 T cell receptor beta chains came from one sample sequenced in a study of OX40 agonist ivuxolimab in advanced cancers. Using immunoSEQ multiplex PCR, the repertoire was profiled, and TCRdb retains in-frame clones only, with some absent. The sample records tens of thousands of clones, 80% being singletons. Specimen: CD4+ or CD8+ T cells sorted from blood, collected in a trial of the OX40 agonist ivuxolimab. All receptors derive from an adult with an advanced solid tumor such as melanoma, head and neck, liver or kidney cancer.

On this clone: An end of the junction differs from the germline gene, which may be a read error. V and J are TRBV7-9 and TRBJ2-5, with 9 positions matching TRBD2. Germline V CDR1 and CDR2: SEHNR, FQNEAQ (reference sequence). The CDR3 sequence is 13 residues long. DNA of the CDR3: TGTGCCAGCAGCATAGCGGGAGTAGAGACCCAGTACTTC. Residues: CASSIAGVETQYF.

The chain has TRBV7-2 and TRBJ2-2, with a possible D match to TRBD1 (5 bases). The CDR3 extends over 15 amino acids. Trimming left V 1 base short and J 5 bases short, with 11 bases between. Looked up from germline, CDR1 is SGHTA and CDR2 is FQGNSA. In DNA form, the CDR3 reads TGTGCCAGCAGCTTAGGACAGATTTTTACCGGGGAGCTGTTTTTT. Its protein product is CASSLGQIFTGELFF. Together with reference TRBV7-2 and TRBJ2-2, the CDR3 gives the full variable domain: GAGVSQSPSNKVTEKGKDVELRCDPISGHTALYWYRQSLGQGLEFLIYFQGNSAPDKSGLPSDRFSAERTGGSVSTLTIQRTQQEDSAVYLCASSLGQIFTGELFFGEGSRLTVL.

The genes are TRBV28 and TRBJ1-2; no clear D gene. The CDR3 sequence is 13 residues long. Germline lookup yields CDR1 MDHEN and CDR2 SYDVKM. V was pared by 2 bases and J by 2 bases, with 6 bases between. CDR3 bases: TGTGCCAGCAGTTTACTATCCAACTATGGCTACACCTTC. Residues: CASSLLSNYGYTF.

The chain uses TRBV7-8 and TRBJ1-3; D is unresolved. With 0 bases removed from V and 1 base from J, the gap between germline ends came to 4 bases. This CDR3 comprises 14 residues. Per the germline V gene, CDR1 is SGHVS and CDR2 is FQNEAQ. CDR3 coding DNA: TGTGCCAGCAGCTTAGCTGGTTCTGGAAACACCATATATTTT. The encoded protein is CASSLAGSGNTIYF.

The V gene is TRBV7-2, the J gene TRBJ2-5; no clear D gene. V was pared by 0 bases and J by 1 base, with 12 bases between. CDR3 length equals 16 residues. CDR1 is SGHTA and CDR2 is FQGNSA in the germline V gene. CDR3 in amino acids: CASSLAVGPGQETQYF. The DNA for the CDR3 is TGTGCCAGCAGCTTAGCGGTTGGACCCGGCCAAGAGACCCAGTACTTC.